What follows are 17 T cell receptor beta chains derived from one specimen sequenced in a study of siplizumab effects on memory and regulatory T cells (dated by TCRdb to between 2017 and 2020). The library came from the immunoSEQ multiplex PCR assay. TCRdb took this table from immuneACCESS and kept in-frame rearrangements with V and J called. Such tables lack part of the clones; where checked against another copy, unresolved V genes explain under half of the gap, and the rest is unexplained. Across this sample there are around 110,000 clones, with roughly 94% seen only once. Of the sample, roughly 1.7% is held by the ten largest clones. Sample: non-Treg CD4+ T cells sorted from blood. The cell subset or site label on this specimen signifies: FACS-sorted unstimulated CD4+ non-regulatory T cells. The receptors were sampled from a human donor in good health.

The chain joins TRBV19 to TRBJ1-4, with a possible D match to TRBD1 (6 bases). CDR3 length: 14 residues. The ends were cut back, 4 bases at V and 8 bases at J, with 14 bases in the middle. In germline, CDR1 is LNHDA, CDR2 SQIVND (reference sequence). CDR3: CASSNRVGGEKLFF. The CDR3 nucleotides are TGTGCCAGTAGTAACAGGGTCGGAGGGGAAAAACTGTTTTTT.

The V call is TRBV7-9, the J call TRBJ1-1, with TRBD1 matching over 7 bases. The V segment lost 5 bases and the J segment 3 bases; nucleotides outside the gene matches: 12. This CDR3 region has 16 residues. In germline, CDR1 is SEHNR, CDR2 FQNEAQ (reference sequence). In DNA form, the CDR3 reads TGTGCCAGCAGCCTTGGGGTGGCAGGGGGTGACACTGAAGCTTTCTTT. Translation: CASSLGVAGGDTEAFF. The variable domain in full, with the rest retrieved from reference TRBV7-9 and TRBJ1-1, is DTGVSQNPRHKITKRGQNVTFRCDPISEHNRLYWYRQTLGQGPEFLTYFQNEAQLEKSRLLSDRFSAERPKGSFSTLEIQRTEQGDSAMYLCASSLGVAGGDTEAFFGQGTRLTVV.

The rearrangement uses TRBV5-8 and TRBJ2-7; TRBD1 agrees at 7 bases. The V and J ends lost 6 bases and 2 bases, in that order; junction bases with no gene match: 11. This CDR3 spans 15 amino acids. Looked up from germline, CDR1 is SGHTS and CDR2 is YDEGEE. In DNA, the CDR3 is TGTGCCAGCACCGACGTCGACAGGGCAGCCTACGAGCAGTACTTC. It yields the protein CASTDVDRAAYEQYF.

The rearrangement links TRBV6-5 to TRBJ2-1; D is ambiguous. CDR1 is MNHEY, CDR2 SVGAGI, per germline. The CDR3 length is 15 residues. V was trimmed by 6 bases and J by 12 bases, leaving 24 bases between them. The CDR3 loop is CASSKSWALLEGQFF. The CDR3, as DNA: TGTGCCAGCAGCAAAAGCTGGGCCCTCCTCGAAGGGCAGTTCTTC.

The J gene is TRBJ2-7, the V gene TRBV6-1, with D uncertain. With 6 bases removed from V and 1 base from J, the gap between germline ends came to 4 bases. CDR1 MNHNS and CDR2 SASEGT come from the germline V gene. The CDR3 has 11 amino acids. For the CDR3, the DNA is TGTGCCAGCAGCCAGTCCTACGAGCAGTACTTC. Translated: CASSQSYEQYF.

This chain connects TRBV18 to TRBJ2-7; the D is unclear. CDR1 is KGHSH and CDR2 is LQKENI in the germline V gene. Between the trimmed V and J ends, which lost 6 bases and 4 bases, there was a span of 16 bases. The CDR3 loop spans 14 amino acids. CDR3 loop: CASSDDSVQYEQYF. CDR3 in DNA: TGTGCCAGCTCGGATGACTCGGTTCAATACGAGCAGTACTTC.

The V call is TRBV11-2, the J call TRBJ1-4; 7 bases are a match to TRBD1. J lost 5 bases, V lost 6 bases, and 9 bases had no gene match. Germline loops: CDR1 SGHAT, CDR2 FQNNGV. The CDR3 extends over 15 amino acids. The CDR3 spells CASSPRQGRNEKLFF. The CDR3 DNA reads TGTGCCAGCAGTCCTCGACAGGGACGAAATGAAAAACTGTTTTTT.

This rearrangement joins TRBV5-6 to TRBJ2-5; perhaps TRBD2 as D (6 bases). The CDR3 runs to 14 residues. The germline V and J ends were trimmed by 0 bases and 4 bases, with 10 bases remaining between them. Germline CDR1 SGHDT, CDR2 YYEEEE. CDR3 loop: CASSLGATRETQYF. In DNA, the CDR3 is TGTGCCAGCAGCTTGGGTGCGACTAGAGAGACCCAGTACTTC.

V is TRBV7-6 and J is TRBJ2-5; tentative D call: TRBD2 (6 bases). The CDR3 loop spans 14 amino acids. Germline lookup yields CDR1 SGHVS and CDR2 FNYEAQ. Trimming took 5 bases from V and 4 from J, leaving 14 bases between them. In DNA form, the CDR3 reads TGTGCCAGCAGCCCATCACTAGCTATAGAGACCCAGTACTTC. It codes for CASSPSLAIETQYF.

As to this clone: Within the sample, other DNA sequences also encode this same CDR3. The chain employs TRBV2 and TRBJ2-5; D is ambiguous. From germline, CDR1 is SNHLY and CDR2 FYNNEI. The CDR3 has 11 residues. V shed 4 bases and J shed 1 base, with 1 base lying between them. The CDR3 is CASSAQETQYF. CDR3 DNA: TGTGCCAGCAGTGCCCAAGAGACCCAGTACTTC.

The chain employs TRBV6-5 and TRBJ1-2; TRBD1 aligns across 8 bases. Losses at the gene ends were 4 bases for V and 4 bases for J; bases not matched to a gene: 8. The CDR3 runs to 15 residues. CDR1 MNHEY and CDR2 SVGAGI come from the germline V gene. The CDR3 reads CASSFDRGVSYGYTF. CDR3 DNA: TGTGCCAGCAGTTTCGACAGGGGTGTAAGCTATGGCTACACCTTC.

The chain uses TRBV2 and TRBJ1-1, with D tentatively TRBD1 (6 bases). V dropped 6 bases and J dropped 5 bases, with 19 bases sitting between them. This CDR3 is built from 15 residues. Looked up from germline, CDR1 is SNHLY and CDR2 is FYNNEI. The CDR3 nucleotides read TGTGCCAGCAGAAATAACGACAGGAGTTGGACTGAAGCTTTCTTT. Translation gives CASRNNDRSWTEAFF.

The CDR3 protein is CASRLDRDYGYTF. CDR3 coding DNA: TGTGCCAGCAGGCTTGACAGAGACTATGGCTACACCTTC. V usage is TRBV6-6 and J usage is TRBJ1-2; tentative D call: TRBD1 (5 bases). Germline V gives CDR1 MNHNY, CDR2 SVGAGI (reference sequence). The CDR3 has 13 amino acids. V lost 6 bases to trimming and J lost 3 bases, with 11 bases between them.

This clone was seen once. The chain combines TRBV7-8 with TRBJ2-7; 10 nucleotides match TRBD1. Losses at the gene ends were 4 bases for V and 0 bases for J; bases not matched to a gene: 9. Per germline, CDR1 SGHVS and CDR2 FQNEAQ. This CDR3 contains 17 residues. CDR3 loop: CASSSDRGPSSSYEQYF. The DNA of the CDR3 is TGTGCCAGCAGCTCCGACAGGGGGCCGTCCAGCTCCTACGAGCAGTACTTC.

This chain links TRBV7-9 with TRBJ2-5; D may be TRBD2 (5 bases). CDR1 SEHNR and CDR2 FQNEAQ come from the germline V gene (reference sequence). Trimming stripped 5 bases from V and 5 bases from J, with 15 bases between. This CDR3 comprises 14 residues. The CDR3 nucleotides read TGTGCCAGCAGCCAGGTGGGAAGGGAGGAGACCCAGTACTTC. Its translation is CASSQVGREETQYF.

This chain connects TRBV2 to TRBJ2-1; TRBD2 agrees at 10 bases. The V gene's germline CDR1 is SNHLY and CDR2 FYNNEI. The CDR3 length is 14 residues. V trimming: 4 bases; J trimming: 4 bases; junction bases outside the gene matches: 1. CDR3 sequence: CASSGTSGYNEQFF. The DNA of the CDR3 is TGTGCCAGCAGTGGGACTAGCGGATACAATGAGCAGTTCTTC.

This chain links TRBV6-6 with TRBJ1-4, with TRBD1 matching over 7 bases. The V segment lost 0 bases and the J segment 6 bases; nucleotides outside the gene matches: 4. CDR1 is MNHNY and CDR2 is SVGAGI in the germline V gene (reference sequence). This CDR3 has 15 residues. The CDR3 DNA reads as TGTGCCAGCAGTTACTCCGCCGACAGGGATGAAAAACTGTTTTTT. Translating it yields CASSYSADRDEKLFF.